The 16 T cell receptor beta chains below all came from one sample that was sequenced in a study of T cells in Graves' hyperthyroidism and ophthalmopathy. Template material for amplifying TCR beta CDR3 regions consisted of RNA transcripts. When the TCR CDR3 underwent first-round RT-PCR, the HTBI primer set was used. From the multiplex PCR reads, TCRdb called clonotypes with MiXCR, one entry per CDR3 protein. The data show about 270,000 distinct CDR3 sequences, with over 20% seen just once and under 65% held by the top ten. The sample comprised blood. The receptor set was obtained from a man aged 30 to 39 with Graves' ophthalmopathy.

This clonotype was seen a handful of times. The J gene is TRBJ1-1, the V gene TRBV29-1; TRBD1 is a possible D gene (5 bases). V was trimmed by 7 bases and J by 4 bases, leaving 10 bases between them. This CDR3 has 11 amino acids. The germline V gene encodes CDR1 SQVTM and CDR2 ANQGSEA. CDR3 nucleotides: TGCAGCGGTGACAGAGGCACTGAAGCTTTCTTT. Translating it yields CSGDRGTEAFF.

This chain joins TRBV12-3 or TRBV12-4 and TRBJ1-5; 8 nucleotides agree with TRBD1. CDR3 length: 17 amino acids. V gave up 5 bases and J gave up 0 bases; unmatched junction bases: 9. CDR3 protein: CASSRGTGRNSNQPQHF. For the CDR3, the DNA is TGTGCCAGCAGTAGAGGGACAGGAAGAAATAGCAATCAGCCCCAGCATTTT.

CDR3 loop: CASSQNGQGQPQHF. CDR3 nucleotides: TGTGCCAGCTCACAAAACGGGCAGGGTCAGCCCCAGCATTTT. The chain employs TRBV18 and TRBJ1-5, with D tentatively TRBD1 (5 bases). From germline, CDR1 is KGHSH and CDR2 LQKENI. V gave up 4 bases and J gave up 6 bases, with 13 bases separating them. This CDR3 contains 14 residues.

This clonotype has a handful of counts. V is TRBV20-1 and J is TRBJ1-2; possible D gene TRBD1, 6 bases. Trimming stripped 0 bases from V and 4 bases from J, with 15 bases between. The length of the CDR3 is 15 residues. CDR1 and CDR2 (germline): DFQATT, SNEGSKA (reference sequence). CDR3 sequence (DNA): TGCAGTGCTAGAGATCAGGGAGGGGGAGTCTATGGCTACACCTTC. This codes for CSARDQGGGVYGYTF.

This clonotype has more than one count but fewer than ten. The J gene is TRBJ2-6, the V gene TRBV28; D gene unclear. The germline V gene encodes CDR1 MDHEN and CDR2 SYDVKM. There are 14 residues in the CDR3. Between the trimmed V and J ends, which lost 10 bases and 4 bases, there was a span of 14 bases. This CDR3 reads CATGAGSGANVLTF. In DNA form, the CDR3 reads TGTGCCACCGGAGCCGGGTCCGGGGCCAACGTCCTGACTTTC.

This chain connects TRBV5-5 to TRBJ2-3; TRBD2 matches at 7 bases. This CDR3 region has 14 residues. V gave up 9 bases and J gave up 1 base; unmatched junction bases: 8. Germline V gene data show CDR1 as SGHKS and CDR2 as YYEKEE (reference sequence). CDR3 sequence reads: CATAPGRGTDTQYF. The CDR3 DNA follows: TGTGCCACCGCCCCAGGGAGGGGCACAGATACGCAGTATTTT.

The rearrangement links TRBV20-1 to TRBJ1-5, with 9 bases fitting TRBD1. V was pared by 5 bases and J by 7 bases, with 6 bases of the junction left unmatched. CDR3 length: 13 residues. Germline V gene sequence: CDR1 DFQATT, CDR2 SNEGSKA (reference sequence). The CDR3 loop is CSARQGVGQPQHF. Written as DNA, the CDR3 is TGCAGTGCTCGACAGGGGGTGGGACAGCCCCAGCATTTT.

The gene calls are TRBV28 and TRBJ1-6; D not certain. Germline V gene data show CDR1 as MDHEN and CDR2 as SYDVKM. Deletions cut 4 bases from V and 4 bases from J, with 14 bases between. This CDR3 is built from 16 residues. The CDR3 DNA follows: TGTGCCAGCAGTTCTCCTAAACCGACGTATAATTCACCCCTCCACTTT. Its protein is CASSSPKPTYNSPLHF.

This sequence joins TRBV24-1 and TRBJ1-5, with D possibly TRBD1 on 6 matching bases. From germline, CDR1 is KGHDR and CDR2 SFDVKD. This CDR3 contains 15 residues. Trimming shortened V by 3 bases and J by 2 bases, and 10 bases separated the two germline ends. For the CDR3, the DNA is TGTGCCACCAGTGATCCTCGACAGGGCAATCAGCCCCAGCATTTT. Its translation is CATSDPRQGNQPQHF.

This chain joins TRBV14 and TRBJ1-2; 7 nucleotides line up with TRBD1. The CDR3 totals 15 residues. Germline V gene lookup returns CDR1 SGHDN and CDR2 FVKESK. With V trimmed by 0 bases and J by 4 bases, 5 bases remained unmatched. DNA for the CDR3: TGTGCCAGCAGCCAAGAGACAGGGAAAACCTATGGCTACACCTTC. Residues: CASSQETGKTYGYTF. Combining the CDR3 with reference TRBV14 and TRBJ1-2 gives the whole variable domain EAGVTQFPSHSVIEKGQTVTLRCDPISGHDNLYWYRRVMGKEIKFLLHFVKESKQDESGMPNNRFLAERTGGTYSTLKVQPAELEDSGVYFCASSQETGKTYGYTFGSGTRLTVV.

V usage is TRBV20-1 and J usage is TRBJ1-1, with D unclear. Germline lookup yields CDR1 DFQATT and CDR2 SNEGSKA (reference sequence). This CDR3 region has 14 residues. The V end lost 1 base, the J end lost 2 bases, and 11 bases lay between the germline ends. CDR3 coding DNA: TGCAGTGCTAGAGGTGAAGCCGGCAACACTGAAGCTTTCTTT. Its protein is CSARGEAGNTEAFF.

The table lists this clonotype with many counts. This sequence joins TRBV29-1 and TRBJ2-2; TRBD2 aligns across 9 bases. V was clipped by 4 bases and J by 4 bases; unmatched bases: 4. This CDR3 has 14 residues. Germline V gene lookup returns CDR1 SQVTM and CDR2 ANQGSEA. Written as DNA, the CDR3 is TGCAGCGTTGTGGAGCGGGAGGTCACCGGGGAGCTGTTTTTT. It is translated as CSVVEREVTGELFF.

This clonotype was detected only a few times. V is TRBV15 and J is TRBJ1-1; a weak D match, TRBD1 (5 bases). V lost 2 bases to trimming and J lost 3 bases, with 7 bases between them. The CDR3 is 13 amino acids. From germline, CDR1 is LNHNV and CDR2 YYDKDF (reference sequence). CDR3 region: CATSRMTDTEAFF. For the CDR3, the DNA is TGTGCCACCAGCAGAATGACAGACACTGAAGCTTTCTTT.

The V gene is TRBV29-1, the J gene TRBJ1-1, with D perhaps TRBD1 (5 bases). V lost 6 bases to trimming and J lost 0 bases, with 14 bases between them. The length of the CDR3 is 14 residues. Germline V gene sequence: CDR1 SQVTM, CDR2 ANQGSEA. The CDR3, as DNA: TGCAGCGTCGCGGGGGGGGGGATGAACACTGAAGCTTTCTTT. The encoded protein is CSVAGGGMNTEAFF. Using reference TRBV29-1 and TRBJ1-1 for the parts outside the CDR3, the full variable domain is SAVISQKPSRDICQRGTSLTIQCQVDSQVTMMFWYRQQPGQSLTLIATANQGSEATYESGFVIDKFPISRPNLTFSTLTVSNMSPEDSSIYLCSVAGGGMNTEAFFGQGTRLTVV.

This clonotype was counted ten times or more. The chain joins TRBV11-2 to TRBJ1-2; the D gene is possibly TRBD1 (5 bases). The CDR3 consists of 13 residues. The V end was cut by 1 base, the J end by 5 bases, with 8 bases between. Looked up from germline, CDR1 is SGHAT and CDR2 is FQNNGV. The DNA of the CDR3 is TGTGCCAGCAGCTTAGGGACACGATATGGCTACACCTTC. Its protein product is CASSLGTRYGYTF.

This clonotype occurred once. For the CDR3, the DNA is TGTGCCAGCAGTTATAGGGACAGCGCTCAAGAGACCCAGTACTTC. As protein: CASSYRDSAQETQYF. This sequence joins TRBV6-2 or TRBV6-3 and TRBJ2-5; 7 bases line up with TRBD1. This CDR3 comprises 15 residues. Germline loops: CDR1 MNHEY, CDR2 SVGEGT. The trim removed 3 bases at V and 2 bases at J, leaving 6 bases unmatched.